This TCR beta chain emerged from a study of graft-versus-host responses after intestinal transplantation. Study-level information: Each recipient received a multivisceral, liver-intestinal, or isolated intestinal graft. Uniformly, recipients were administered anti-thymocyte globulin induction with subsequent tacrolimus and steroids for around 3 years.

The assay was immunoSEQ multiplex PCR, and TCRdb's table has in-frame clones only and misses some. The sample holds tens of thousands of clones, 80% to 90% seen once. With 0 bases removed from V and 11 bases from J, the gap between germline ends came to 18 bases. The CDR3 has 15 residues. The germline CDR1 and CDR2 sequences are MNHEY and SVGAGI. Study-level results: In recipient marrow, GvH clones were found, and some appeared first in ileum or blood. With peak circulating GvH clone levels came an association with early post-transplant HvG declines.

Comments on this clone: Its antigen is currently unknown.

The receptor's source is a human donor who received an intestinal transplant. The starting material was unstimulated CD8+ T cells sorted from spleen or lymph node cells, obtained before intestinal transplant. The rearrangement uses TRBV6-5 and TRBJ2-3, with D perhaps matching TRBD2 (6 bases). The CDR3 loop is CASSYSNGAGSGQYF. Here the CDR3 DNA reads TGTGCCAGCAGTTACTCGAATGGCGCGGGGAGTGGGCAGTATTTT.